This T cell receptor (beta chain) came from a study of blood T cells in healthy people across ages. Findings and caveats of the study: There were more naive CD4+ cells and higher diversity in long-lived donors than in aged donors.

V lost 4 bases to trimming and J lost 10 bases; unmatched junction nucleotides: 4. Looked up from germline, CDR1 is SQVTM and CDR2 is ANQGSEA. This CDR3 contains 13 residues. The use of a sample-barcoded 5' primer and a J-beta primer mix characterized a second PCR of about 7 to 12 cycles. All cDNA molecules were each tagged by a template-switch adaptor with 12 random nucleotides. One entry per CDR3 protein results from TCRdb running MiXCR on the 5' RACE reads. The sample has 600,000 to 1,000,000 distinct CDR3 sequences, 58% seen once. As concerns this clonotype: Its antigen is not known.

Sequenced input: blood. This sequence originates from a man aged 30 to 45 in good health. This rearrangement joins TRBV29-1 to TRBJ2-1; 13 positions agree with TRBD2. The CDR3 sequence: CSVGTSGGAEQFF. The CDR3 DNA is TGCAGCGTTGGCACTAGCGGGGGGGCCGAGCAGTTCTTC.